This TCR beta chain is drawn from a study of OX40 agonist ivuxolimab in advanced cancers. The wider study: Those treated in dose escalation had hepatocellular carcinoma, melanoma, renal cell cancer or head and neck cancer. Study-wide findings and caveats: Expanded clones were, on average, more numerous among CD8+ T cells than CD4+.

As for this clone: No antigen is known for it.

Produced via immunoSEQ multiplex PCR; TCRdb's table is partial and in-frame only. This table holds about 80,000 clones, approximately 95% found once. The CDR3 runs to 13 residues. Germline assignment: CDR1 MNHEY and CDR2 SMNVEV (reference sequence). V was trimmed by 5 bases and J by 2 bases, leaving 10 bases between them. Source: CD4+ or CD8+ T cells sorted from blood, taken in a trial of the OX40 agonist ivuxolimab. The chain combines TRBV27 with TRBJ2-7, with D possibly matching TRBD2 (6 bases). The TCR comes from an adult with an advanced solid tumor such as melanoma, head and neck, liver or kidney cancer. Written as DNA, the CDR3 is TGTGCCAGCAGTCGCGGGGTAGCCTACGAGCAGTACTTC. This encodes CASSRGVAYEQYF.